Following are 5 T cell receptor beta chains from one sample sequenced in a study of T cell clones after liver transplantation. Here immunoSEQ multiplex PCR was the method, and the copy in TCRdb shows in-frame clones only, minus some. The sample shows around 71,000 clones, 80% of them seen only once. The sample here was CD4+ T cells from blood, taken 12 months after liver transplant. These receptors originate from a human patient who received a liver transplant. Some T cells here may be from the graft donor.

This clone was observed a single time. V and J are TRBV11-2 and TRBJ2-3, with D tentatively TRBD1 (7 bases). CDR1 is SGHAT, CDR2 FQNNGV, per germline. There are 13 residues in the CDR3. V lost 3 bases and J lost 8, with 12 bases in between. The CDR3 DNA reads TGTGCCAGCAGCTTTACCCAGGGGGGTACGCAGTATTTT. Translated, it gives CASSFTQGGTQYF. The full variable domain, rest sourced from reference TRBV11-2 and TRBJ2-3, is EAGVAQSPRYKIIEKRQSVAFWCNPISGHATLYWYQQILGQGPKLLIQFQNNGVVDDSQLPKDRFSAERLKGVDSTLKIQPAKLEDSAVYLCASSFTQGGTQYFGPGTRLTVL.

The chain uses TRBV27 and TRBJ2-7; 8 bases agree with TRBD1. CDR3 length equals 16 residues. V was clipped by 7 bases and J by 2 bases; unmatched bases: 13. CDR1 is MNHEY, CDR2 SMNVEV, per germline (reference sequence). CDR3 bases: TGTGCCAGCAAGACCCTCACGGACAGGGCCCCCTACGAGCAGTACTTC. It encodes CASKTLTDRAPYEQYF.

This clone has more than one count but fewer than ten. The V gene is TRBV6-6, the J gene TRBJ1-2, with 7 bases identical to TRBD1. V dropped 6 bases and J dropped 5; count of bases not matched to a gene: 6. The length of the CDR3 is 13 residues. CDR1 is MNHNY, CDR2 SVGAGI, per germline (reference sequence). In DNA, the CDR3 is TGTGCCAGCAGCACAACAGGGGAATATGGCTACACCTTC. Protein sequence: CASSTTGEYGYTF.

The chain links TRBV6-5 to TRBJ1-2; 8 bases line up with TRBD1. The CDR3 is made up of 14 amino acids. Germline lookup yields CDR1 MNHEY and CDR2 SVGAGI. V shed 5 bases and J 7 bases; nucleotides not matched to a gene: 9. The CDR3 loop is CASSPTGQVFGYTF. The CDR3 DNA reads as TGTGCCAGCAGTCCAACGGGACAGGTTTTTGGCTACACCTTC.

This chain links TRBV28 with TRBJ2-7; D gene uncertain. This CDR3 has 16 residues. The germline V gene encodes CDR1 MDHEN and CDR2 SYDVKM. Trimming took off 1 base at V and 0 bases at J, with 13 bases between the two ends. The CDR3 spells CASSLFGLLFSYEQYF. The CDR3 nucleotides are TGTGCCAGCAGTTTATTTGGGCTTCTCTTCTCCTACGAGCAGTACTTC. The full variable domain, rest sourced from reference TRBV28 and TRBJ2-7, is DVKVTQSSRYLVKRTGEKVFLECVQDMDHENMFWYRQDPGLGLRLIYFSYDVKMKEKGDIPEGYSVSREKKERFSLILESASTNQTSMYLCASSLFGLLFSYEQYFGPGTRLTVT.